This TCR beta chain was sequenced during a study of blood T cell repertoires in COVID-19 (dated by TCRdb to 2018 to 2020). General notes on the study: Collaborator samples came from the United States, Italy and Spain and covered acute and convalescent phases of COVID-19. The prospective study material was composed of cDNA or gDNA derived from T cells, B-cell-depleted T cells, or PBMCs. The dataset comprised deeply sampled blood TCRbeta repertoires from subjects exposed to, actively infected with, or recovered from COVID-19. A freely available public database, intended as a resource for researchers studying the immune response to SARS-CoV-2, is where the repertoires were released. Samples were obtained from the ongoing ImmuneRACE study (first 160 participants) and from 1,254 subjects provided by 6 global collaborators. A de-identified subject ID, COVID-19 status, age in years and sex were almost always included in the sample metadata. Where available, HLA class I and class II types were taken from metadata supplied by the sample provider and were not determined by assay-based typing. The paper as a whole reports these results and caveats: Clinical and demographic metadata were provided uncurated, with the amount varying by source and participant.

In regard to this clone: The antigen it binds to is not known. No base quality values were provided; no much bigger clone lies one nucleotide off.

Whole blood was collected in K2EDTA tubes by collaborating institutions according to the institutions' own protocols. For TCRbeta analysis, collaborators shipped samples as frozen whole blood, isolated PBMCs, or DNA extracted from either of those sample types. TCRbeta CDR3 regions were amplified from genomic DNA using the immunoSEQ Assay, a bias-controlled multiplex PCR. The original methods were these. Nucleated cell counts per sample were estimated from amplification of reference gene primers within the assay. To quantify the absolute abundance of each unique TCRbeta CDR3 rearrangement, sequence reads were collapsed and filtered. Productive Simpson clonality was computed per sample as the square root of Simpson's diversity index over productive rearrangements. The clones in this table, taken by TCRdb from immuneACCESS, are in-frame only. Not every clone is retained; where verified, under half of the shortfall comes from an unresolved V gene, and the cause of the rest is unknown. V and J calls and clone size are copied from that table; D and trimming were computed from the DNA. The sample contains tens of thousands of clones, around four fifths of them found a single time. In total, the top ten clones hold more than 13% of the sample.

The sample was peripheral blood. This receptor was obtained from a human donor in a cohort sampled during active COVID-19.

The CDR3 reads CASSLTEDNEQFF. The DNA sequence reads TGTGCCAGCAGCTTAACGGAGGACAATGAGCAGTTCTTC. The chain links TRBV11-3 with TRBJ2-1; possibly the D gene is TRBD2, per 5 matching bases. V is reduced by 2 bases and J by 5 bases, leaving a spacing of 7 bases between them. CDR1 and CDR2 are read off the germline V gene as SGHNT and YENEEA. Including cysteine and phenylalanine, the CDR3 has 13 amino acids. The retained sequence is limited to the CDR3, 39 bases, with the frame set at the first base.